Reported below is one T cell receptor (beta chain). The sample originates from a study of blood T cells in healthy people across ages. Germline CDR1 reads SGHTA; CDR2 reads FQGNSA. The CDR3 extends over 13 amino acids. Trimming removed 3 bases from V and 5 bases from J, with 10 bases in between. Ranging in age from about 6 to 90, the donors were healthy Caucasian individuals from Russia. With a J-beta primer mix and a sample-barcoded 5' primer, a second PCR ran about 7 to 12 cycles. TCRdb processed the 5' RACE reads anew with MiXCR; each CDR3 protein has one entry. The sample has hundreds of thousands of distinct CDR3 sequences; nearly 60% are singletons.

Sequencing was carried out using blood. The TCR sequence derives from a man aged 25 to 40 in good health. The chain links TRBV7-2 to TRBJ1-1; unclear D gene. Here the CDR3 reads CASSFVRLTEAFF. In DNA form, the CDR3 reads TGTGCCAGCAGCTTCGTTCGCTTGACTGAAGCTTTCTTT.